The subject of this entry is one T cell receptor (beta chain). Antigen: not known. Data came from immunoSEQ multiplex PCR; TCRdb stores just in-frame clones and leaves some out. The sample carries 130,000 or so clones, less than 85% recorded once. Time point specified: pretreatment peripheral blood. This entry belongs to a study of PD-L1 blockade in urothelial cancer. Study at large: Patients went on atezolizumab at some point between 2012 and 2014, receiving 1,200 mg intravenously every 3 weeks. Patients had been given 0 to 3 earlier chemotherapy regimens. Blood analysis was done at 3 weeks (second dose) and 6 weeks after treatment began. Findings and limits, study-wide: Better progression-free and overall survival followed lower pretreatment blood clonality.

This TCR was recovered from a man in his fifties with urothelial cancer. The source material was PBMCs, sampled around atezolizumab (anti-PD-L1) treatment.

The CDR3 here is CASSWGQPRPEAFF. CDR3 nucleotides: TGTGCCAGTAGTTGGGGACAGCCGCGTCCTGAAGCTTTCTTT. The chain has TRBV19 and TRBJ1-1; 7 bases match TRBD1. Germline V CDR1 and CDR2: LNHDA, SQIVND (reference sequence). The CDR3 sequence is 14 residues long. V lost 5 bases and J lost 6; bases outside the gene matches: 9.